Below, 3 T cell receptor beta chains from the same sample are listed, as sequenced in a study of post-analysis software for immune sequencing data. Study-wide results and limits: In patients, TRBV5-6, TRBV5-1 and TRBV20-1 belonged to four or five TRBV segments found more frequently than in controls.

For these receptors, no antigen is known. Unique molecular identifiers tagged the TCR beta cDNA libraries. TCRdb redid the calling of the PCR reads with MiXCR, one entry per CDR3 protein. The sample records 750,000 to 950,000 distinct CDR3 sequences, approximately 53% being singletons. The sample taken for sequencing was blood. Every receptor here comes from a girl between 5 and 17 years old with multiple sclerosis.

The rearrangement uses TRBV10-3 and TRBJ2-1; weak D call: TRBD2 (6 bases). Germline V gene lookup returns CDR1 ENHRY and CDR2 SYGVKD. V was cut by 4 bases and J by 7 bases, with 14 bases left in between. The CDR3 has 14 amino acids. The CDR3 nucleotides are TGTGCCATCAGTGCCACCGGGACTCCTAATGAGCAGTTCTTC. This translates into CAISATGTPNEQFF.

In its sample, this clonotype was seen many times. V and J are TRBV15 and TRBJ2-5; D perhaps matches TRBD2 (5 bases). This CDR3 spans 15 amino acids. The germline CDR1 and CDR2 sequences are LNHNV and YYDKDF (reference sequence). V lost 1 base, J lost 2 bases, and 11 bases lay in between. CDR3 in amino acids: CATSRVGGLQETQYF. For the CDR3, the DNA is TGTGCCACCAGCAGAGTTGGCGGACTTCAAGAGACCCAGTACTTC.

The chain employs TRBV11-2 and TRBJ2-1; 11 nucleotides agree with TRBD1. V shed 5 bases, J shed 5 bases, and the junction held 14 bases outside the gene matches. The CDR3 is 18 residues long. The germline V gene encodes CDR1 SGHAT and CDR2 FQNNGV. The CDR3 nucleotides are TGTGCCAGCAGCCAGAGGAGGGGACAGGGGGATAATCACAATGAGCAGTTCTTC. Its translation: CASSQRRGQGDNHNEQFF. Variable domain in full (rest from reference TRBV11-2 and TRBJ2-1): EAGVAQSPRYKIIEKRQSVAFWCNPISGHATLYWYQQILGQGPKLLIQFQNNGVVDDSQLPKDRFSAERLKGVDSTLKIQPAKLEDSAVYLCASSQRRGQGDNHNEQFFGPGTRLTVL.